Listed below are T cell receptor beta chains from one sample, sequenced in a study of shared clonotypes between healthy human individuals. Here immunoSEQ multiplex PCR was the method, and the copy in TCRdb shows in-frame clones only, minus some. This table holds some 2.1 million clones, approximately 92% found once. Sequences were obtained from naive CD8+ T cells from PBMCs. These receptors originate from a man between 18 and 35 years old in good health. Some clones in this sample may be carry-over from other donors' samples. Both conserved end residues are part of each CDR3. D genes are given only for firm matches. Some rows have no size entry. The others give once, few or many, or a class for an expanded clone.

cdr3_nt: TGCGCCAGCAGCACGACCGGGACTATACTATACAATGAGCAGTTCTTC
cdr3_aa: CASSTTGTILYNEQFF
cdr3_length: 16
d_call: TRBD2
v_call: TRBV5-1
clone_size: NA
j_call: TRBJ2-1

cdr3_nt: TGCAGCGTCGATGGACTAGCGGGACTCAGCTCCTACAATGAGCAGTTCTTC
cdr3_aa: CSVDGLAGLSSYNEQFF
cdr3_length: 17
d_call: TRBD2
v_call: TRBV29-1
clone_size: once
j_call: TRBJ2-1

cdr3_nt: TGTGCCAGCAGCGTAGCTGGCGGTATTAACACTGAAGCTTTCTTT
cdr3_aa: CASSVAGGINTEAFF
cdr3_length: 15
d_call: NA
v_call: TRBV9
clone_size: NA
j_call: TRBJ1-1

cdr3_nt: TGTGCCAGCACTAAGAGCGGTACGCTCACAGATACGCAGTATTTT
cdr3_aa: CASTKSGTLTDTQYF
cdr3_length: 15
d_call: NA
v_call: TRBV9
clone_size: NA
j_call: TRBJ2-3

cdr3_nt: TGTGCCAGCAGTCGACTAGCGGGAATAGAGACCCAGTACTTC
cdr3_aa: CASSRLAGIETQYF
cdr3_length: 14
d_call: TRBD2
v_call: TRBV7-8
clone_size: NA
j_call: TRBJ2-5

cdr3_nt: TGTGCCAGTAGTGCCTCGCGGGGCGCTTTTGAAAAACTGTTTTTT
cdr3_aa: CASSASRGAFEKLFF
cdr3_length: 15
d_call: NA
v_call: TRBV19
clone_size: NA
j_call: TRBJ1-4

cdr3_nt: TGTGCCAGCAGCTTAGTTCGAAACACCATATATTTT
cdr3_aa: CASSLVRNTIYF
cdr3_length: 12
d_call: NA
v_call: TRBV7-8
clone_size: NA
j_call: TRBJ1-3

cdr3_nt: TGCGCCAGCAGTGGGGGGACGGCGAACACTGAAGCTTTCTTT
cdr3_aa: CASSGGTANTEAFF
cdr3_length: 14
d_call: NA
v_call: TRBV10-2
clone_size: NA
j_call: TRBJ1-1

cdr3_nt: TGTGCCAGCCTAGCGGGAGGGCTCTGGGGCACAGATACGCAGTATTTT
cdr3_aa: CASLAGGLWGTDTQYF
cdr3_length: 16
d_call: TRBD2
v_call: TRBV27
clone_size: NA
j_call: TRBJ2-3

cdr3_nt: TGCAGCGTTGAAGATCTGGGGGATCCTGGGGAGCTGTTTTTT
cdr3_aa: CSVEDLGDPGELFF
cdr3_length: 14
d_call: NA
v_call: TRBV29-1
clone_size: NA
j_call: TRBJ2-2

cdr3_nt: TGTGCCAGCAGCTTAGGACAGGGTGTCCACGAGCAGTACTTC
cdr3_aa: CASSLGQGVHEQYF
cdr3_length: 14
d_call: TRBD1
v_call: TRBV11-2
clone_size: NA
j_call: TRBJ2-7

cdr3_nt: TGTGCCAGCAGCCCCGGACAGGTTCGAGACGAGCAGTACTTC
cdr3_aa: CASSPGQVRDEQYF
cdr3_length: 14
d_call: TRBD1
v_call: TRBV7-6
clone_size: NA
j_call: TRBJ2-7

cdr3_nt: TGTGCCAGCAGTCGTAGACAGATCCCTCCCCCCAACAATGAGCAGTTCTTC
cdr3_aa: CASSRRQIPPPNNEQFF
cdr3_length: 17
d_call: NA
v_call: TRBV28
clone_size: NA
j_call: TRBJ2-1

cdr3_nt: TGTGCCAGCAGCTTGGAGCGGAAGGCCTACGAGCAGTACTTC
cdr3_aa: CASSLERKAYEQYF
cdr3_length: 14
d_call: NA
v_call: TRBV13
clone_size: NA
j_call: TRBJ2-7

cdr3_nt: TGTGCCAGCAGAGCCGGGACTAGCGGGAGTAGGGAGCTGTTTTTT
cdr3_aa: CASRAGTSGSRELFF
cdr3_length: 15
d_call: TRBD2
v_call: TRBV27
clone_size: NA
j_call: TRBJ2-2

cdr3_nt: TGCAGCGTCGGACTAGCGGGAGGTTTAGGGCAGTTCTTC
cdr3_aa: CSVGLAGGLGQFF
cdr3_length: 13
d_call: TRBD2
v_call: TRBV29-1
clone_size: NA
j_call: TRBJ2-1

cdr3_nt: TGCAGCGTCGGGCTACAGGGCACAGATACGCAGTATTTT
cdr3_aa: CSVGLQGTDTQYF
cdr3_length: 13
d_call: NA
v_call: TRBV29-1
clone_size: NA
j_call: TRBJ2-3

cdr3_nt: TGTGCCAGCAGCTTAGGTTCCGGGGGACAGAATTCTGGAAACACCATATATTTT
cdr3_aa: CASSLGSGGQNSGNTIYF
cdr3_length: 18
d_call: TRBD1
v_call: TRBV11-3
clone_size: NA
j_call: TRBJ1-3

cdr3_nt: TGTGCCAGCAGCCAAGTAGCGGGAGGGCCCCTAACCTACGAGCAGTACTTC
cdr3_aa: CASSQVAGGPLTYEQYF
cdr3_length: 17
d_call: TRBD2
v_call: TRBV4-2
clone_size: NA
j_call: TRBJ2-7

cdr3_nt: TGTGCCAGCAGTTTACTGAGCACAGATACGCAGTATTTT
cdr3_aa: CASSLLSTDTQYF
cdr3_length: 13
d_call: NA
v_call: TRBV27
clone_size: few
j_call: TRBJ2-3

cdr3_nt: TGTGCCAGCACCCTTCGGGAGATAATGAACACTGAAGCTTTCTTT
cdr3_aa: CASTLREIMNTEAFF
cdr3_length: 15
d_call: NA
v_call: TRBV28
clone_size: NA
j_call: TRBJ1-1

cdr3_nt: TGTGCCAGCAGCGGGACAGGGGGCAACTATGGCTACACCTTC
cdr3_aa: CASSGTGGNYGYTF
cdr3_length: 14
d_call: TRBD1
v_call: TRBV2
clone_size: NA
j_call: TRBJ1-2

cdr3_nt: TGTGCCAGCAGAGACAGGGTTCACTCTGGAAACACCATATATTTT
cdr3_aa: CASRDRVHSGNTIYF
cdr3_length: 15
d_call: TRBD1
v_call: TRBV2
clone_size: NA
j_call: TRBJ1-3

cdr3_nt: TGTGCCAGCAGCCCTCGGACTGCGAACACCGGGGAGCTGTTTTTT
cdr3_aa: CASSPRTANTGELFF
cdr3_length: 15
d_call: NA
v_call: TRBV9
clone_size: NA
j_call: TRBJ2-2

cdr3_nt: TGTGCCAGCAGCCCTGGACAGAACACTGAAGCTTTCTTT
cdr3_aa: CASSPGQNTEAFF
cdr3_length: 13
d_call: NA
v_call: TRBV9
clone_size: NA
j_call: TRBJ1-1

cdr3_nt: TGTGCCAGCAGACAGATTGTAGGGGGGTGGTCCTATGGCTACACCTTC
cdr3_aa: CASRQIVGGWSYGYTF
cdr3_length: 16
d_call: NA
v_call: TRBV28
clone_size: NA
j_call: TRBJ1-2

cdr3_nt: TGCGCCAGCAGTGAGGCAGGGGGCGGCGAGCAGTACTTC
cdr3_aa: CASSEAGGGEQYF
cdr3_length: 13
d_call: TRBD1
v_call: TRBV10-2
clone_size: NA
j_call: TRBJ2-7

cdr3_nt: TGTGCCAGCAGCGCGGGACTGATCTATGGCTACACCTTC
cdr3_aa: CASSAGLIYGYTF
cdr3_length: 13
d_call: NA
v_call: TRBV9
clone_size: NA
j_call: TRBJ1-2

cdr3_nt: TGTGCCAGCAGTGAGACAGGGGGGACCGGGGAGCTGTTTTTT
cdr3_aa: CASSETGGTGELFF
cdr3_length: 14
d_call: TRBD1
v_call: TRBV25-1
clone_size: NA
j_call: TRBJ2-2

cdr3_nt: TGTGCCAGCAGCGACCCTGGCGGGGAGCTGTTTTTT
cdr3_aa: CASSDPGGELFF
cdr3_length: 12
d_call: NA
v_call: TRBV7-3
clone_size: NA
j_call: TRBJ2-2

cdr3_nt: TGTGCCAGCAGCGTAGGAGGAGGGCTAGCGGGGAATGAGCAGTTCTTC
cdr3_aa: CASSVGGGLAGNEQFF
cdr3_length: 16
d_call: TRBD2
v_call: TRBV9
clone_size: once
j_call: TRBJ2-1

cdr3_nt: TGTGCCAGCAGTTTGTATAGAAACTACGAGCAGTACTTC
cdr3_aa: CASSLYRNYEQYF
cdr3_length: 13
d_call: NA
v_call: TRBV27
clone_size: NA
j_call: TRBJ2-7

cdr3_nt: TGTGCCAGTAGAAACGTCGGGACAGGGGGTTCCGAGCAGTACTTC
cdr3_aa: CASRNVGTGGSEQYF
cdr3_length: 15
d_call: TRBD1
v_call: TRBV19
clone_size: NA
j_call: TRBJ2-7

cdr3_nt: TGTGCCAGCAGTTACCAACTGATGAACACCGGGGAGCTGTTTTTT
cdr3_aa: CASSYQLMNTGELFF
cdr3_length: 15
d_call: NA
v_call: TRBV6-5
clone_size: NA
j_call: TRBJ2-2

cdr3_nt: TGTGCCAGCAGCTTAGGGGGTCCCCCAGGGAGGGGAGGCGAAAAACTGTTTTTT
cdr3_aa: CASSLGGPPGRGGEKLFF
cdr3_length: 18
d_call: NA
v_call: TRBV7-2
clone_size: NA
j_call: TRBJ1-4

cdr3_nt: TGCGCCAGCAGCTTATCGCGGGAGGGATTAACCAAAAACATTCAGTACTTC
cdr3_aa: CASSLSREGLTKNIQYF
cdr3_length: 17
d_call: TRBD2
v_call: TRBV5-1
clone_size: NA
j_call: TRBJ2-4

cdr3_nt: TGTGCCAGCAGTCCTTCAGGGGTTCCCACTGAAGCTTTCTTT
cdr3_aa: CASSPSGVPTEAFF
cdr3_length: 14
d_call: NA
v_call: TRBV27
clone_size: NA
j_call: TRBJ1-1

cdr3_nt: TGTGCCAGCAGTTACCGACAGGGCGACGAGCAGTACTTC
cdr3_aa: CASSYRQGDEQYF
cdr3_length: 13
d_call: TRBD1
v_call: TRBV6-5
clone_size: NA
j_call: TRBJ2-7

cdr3_nt: TGTGCCAGCAGTTTGAGGGGGCCAGGCAATGAGCAGTTCTTC
cdr3_aa: CASSLRGPGNEQFF
cdr3_length: 14
d_call: TRBD1
v_call: TRBV27
clone_size: once
j_call: TRBJ2-1

cdr3_nt: TGTGCCAGCAGCCCAGCGGGAGTTACCCTGAGCTCCTACGAGCAGTACTTC
cdr3_aa: CASSPAGVTLSSYEQYF
cdr3_length: 17
d_call: TRBD2
v_call: TRBV11-3
clone_size: NA
j_call: TRBJ2-7

cdr3_nt: TGCGCCAGCAGCCTTACTAGCGGGAGGGCCCCCGGGGAGCTGTTTTTT
cdr3_aa: CASSLTSGRAPGELFF
cdr3_length: 16
d_call: TRBD2
v_call: TRBV5-1
clone_size: NA
j_call: TRBJ2-2

cdr3_nt: TGTGCCAGCTCACCGTCGGGACAGCCCTACGAGCAGTACTTC
cdr3_aa: CASSPSGQPYEQYF
cdr3_length: 14
d_call: TRBD1
v_call: TRBV18
clone_size: NA
j_call: TRBJ2-7

cdr3_nt: TGTGCCAGCAGTCCCGCCCCAGGGTTGCCCAAAAACATTCAGTACTTC
cdr3_aa: CASSPAPGLPKNIQYF
cdr3_length: 16
d_call: NA
v_call: TRBV27
clone_size: NA
j_call: TRBJ2-4

cdr3_nt: TGTGCCAGCAGCTTTACGGGTAGCCGCTATGGCTACACCTTC
cdr3_aa: CASSFTGSRYGYTF
cdr3_length: 14
d_call: NA
v_call: TRBV7-2
clone_size: NA
j_call: TRBJ1-2

cdr3_nt: TGTGCCAGCAGCTTAGCGGTCTCGGGAGTTGACGAGCAGTACTTC
cdr3_aa: CASSLAVSGVDEQYF
cdr3_length: 15
d_call: NA
v_call: TRBV7-9
clone_size: NA
j_call: TRBJ2-7

cdr3_nt: TGCGCCAGCAGCCAAAAGTTAGCAGGGGGAGCCGCTTTCTCTGGAAACACCATATATTTT
cdr3_aa: CASSQKLAGGAAFSGNTIYF
cdr3_length: 20
d_call: TRBD1
v_call: TRBV4-3
clone_size: NA
j_call: TRBJ1-3

cdr3_nt: TGTGCCAGCAGCTTAAGTCAGGGGGCAGGTTACGAGCAGTACTTC
cdr3_aa: CASSLSQGAGYEQYF
cdr3_length: 15
d_call: TRBD1
v_call: TRBV7-9
clone_size: NA
j_call: TRBJ2-7

cdr3_nt: TGCGCCAGCAGCCCCTCCTCCTACGAGCAGTACTTC
cdr3_aa: CASSPSSYEQYF
cdr3_length: 12
d_call: NA
v_call: TRBV5-1
clone_size: NA
j_call: TRBJ2-7